The 22 T cell receptor beta chains listed next were all sequenced from one sample in a study of cytomegalovirus exposure and HLA in healthy donors. The PCR employed 60 Vbeta primers together with 13 Jbeta primers. Sequenced by immunoSEQ multiplex PCR; TCRdb stores in-frame clones only, minus some. The repertoire holds fewer than 45,000 clones, with 55% to 75% as singletons. The specimen was PBMCs. These receptors all stem from a woman between 25 and 40 years old in good health and CMV-seronegative.

This chain joins TRBV4-1 and TRBJ2-1; 12 bases align to TRBD2. J lost 3 bases, V lost 0 bases, and 6 bases had no gene match. Germline V gene data show CDR1 as MGHRA and CDR2 as YSYEKL. CDR3 length: 18 amino acids. The CDR3 loop reads CASSQDLTSGRLYNEQFF. Written as DNA, the CDR3 is TGCGCCAGCAGCCAAGATTTGACTAGCGGGAGACTCTACAATGAGCAGTTCTTC.

The rearrangement joins TRBV7-9 to TRBJ1-6, with D possibly matching TRBD1 (5 bases). CDR1 is SEHNR and CDR2 is FQNEAQ in the germline V gene (reference sequence). The CDR3 is 15 residues long. Trimming pared 0 bases from V and 9 bases from J, leaving 12 bases between. CDR3 amino acids: CASSLAGGGGSPLHF. As DNA, the CDR3 is TGTGCCAGCAGCTTAGCTGGCGGGGGAGGTTCACCCCTCCACTTT.

This clone was observed a handful of times. The chain recombines TRBV2 with TRBJ1-3; D possibly corresponds to TRBD1 (6 bases). In germline, CDR1 is SNHLY, CDR2 FYNNEI. V was cut by 6 bases and J by 3 bases, with 15 bases left in between. The length of the CDR3 is 15 residues. The CDR3 region has the DNA TGTGCCAGCAGGCGCCCACGGGACATTGGAAACACCATATATTTT. Translated, it gives CASRRPRDIGNTIYF.

The chain recombines TRBV7-8 with TRBJ2-1, with TRBD2 identical over 8 bases. Losses at the gene ends were 4 bases for V and 9 bases for J; bases not matched to a gene: 17. The germline V gene encodes CDR1 SGHVS and CDR2 FQNEAQ. The CDR3 sequence is 17 residues long. The CDR3 here is CASSWPRREDPTGEQFF. The CDR3 nucleotides are TGTGCCAGCAGCTGGCCACGGCGGGAGGACCCTACGGGTGAGCAGTTCTTC.

This clone has just a few counts. This chain joins TRBV28 and TRBJ1-3; weak D call: TRBD1 (6 bases). The CDR3 has 14 residues. Germline loops: CDR1 MDHEN, CDR2 SYDVKM. Trimming shortened V by 8 bases and J by 6 bases, and 17 bases separated the two germline ends. In DNA form, the CDR3 reads TGTGCCAGCCGCTTACAGGGTTCAGAAAACACCATATATTTT. It is translated as CASRLQGSENTIYF.

The V and J genes are TRBV10-3 and TRBJ2-7; D is perhaps TRBD2 (5 bases). Germline V gives CDR1 ENHRY, CDR2 SYGVKD. Trimming cost V 5 bases and J 1 base, with 15 bases left between them. This CDR3 has 15 amino acids. CDR3 sequence: CAISRGAEASYEQYF. DNA for the CDR3: TGTGCCATCAGTCGAGGTGCGGAGGCGTCCTACGAGCAGTACTTC.

The J gene is TRBJ1-5, the V gene TRBV30, with D maybe TRBD1 (5 bases). Trimming left V 2 bases short and J 3 bases short, with 11 bases between. CDR1 GTSNPN and CDR2 SVGIG come from the germline V gene (reference sequence). This CDR3 is built from 14 residues. The CDR3 is CAWSKRDFNQPQHF. CDR3 DNA sequence: TGTGCCTGGAGTAAGAGGGACTTCAATCAGCCCCAGCATTTT. Complete variable domain (other parts from reference TRBV30 and TRBJ1-5): SQTIHQWPATLVQPVGSPLSLECTVEGTSNPNLYWYRQAAGRGLQLLFYSVGIGQISSEVPQNLSASRPQDRQFILSSKKLLLSDSGFYLCAWSKRDFNQPQHFGDGTRLSIL.

This clone was recorded a few times. V and J are TRBV13 and TRBJ1-1; unclear D gene. The CDR3 is 14 residues long. Germline-derived CDR1 and CDR2 are PRHDT and FYEKMQ (reference sequence). Trimming stripped 1 base from V and 2 bases from J, with 8 bases between. CDR3 DNA sequence: TGTGCCAGCAGCTTAGACTACACCAACACTGAAGCTTTCTTT. Translating it yields CASSLDYTNTEAFF.

This clone is categorized as medium-sized (0.01 to 0.1%). V and J are TRBV2 and TRBJ1-1; 7 nucleotides align to TRBD1. The CDR3 totals 16 residues. Germline trimming cut 1 base from V and 1 base from J; bases unmatched to any gene: 6. Germline V CDR1 and CDR2: SNHLY, FYNNEI. The CDR3 sequence is CASSEVQGGKNTEAFF. CDR3 DNA: TGTGCCAGCAGTGAAGTTCAGGGGGGTAAGAACACTGAAGCTTTCTTT.

This sequence joins TRBV7-9 and TRBJ2-7; the match to TRBD2 covers 14 bases. In germline, CDR1 is SEHNR, CDR2 FQNEAQ (reference sequence). The CDR3 is 16 amino acids. V shed 5 bases, J shed 6 bases, and the junction held 9 bases outside the gene matches. CDR3 DNA sequence: TGTGCCAGCAGCCGCCGGGGGACTAGCGGGAGCGGCGAGCAGTACTTC. It yields the protein CASSRRGTSGSGEQYF.

This rearrangement joins TRBV7-3 to TRBJ2-3; weak D call: TRBD1 (5 bases). CDR1 and CDR2 (germline): SGHTA, FQGTGA. Trimming cost V 5 bases and J 8 bases, with 14 bases left between them. The length of the CDR3 is 13 residues. The DNA of the CDR3 is TGTGCCAGCAGCGGTGGGGCCTCCGGTACGCAGTATTTT. The encoded protein is CASSGGASGTQYF.

V is TRBV27 and J is TRBJ1-4, with TRBD1 as a possible D gene (5 bases). The CDR3 runs 14 residues. Deletions cut 6 bases from V and 2 bases from J, with 10 bases between. The germline CDR1 and CDR2 sequences are MNHEY and SMNVEV (reference sequence). The CDR3 is CASSRAGTNEKLFF. The DNA for the CDR3 is TGTGCCAGCAGCCGAGCAGGGACTAATGAAAAACTGTTTTTT.

This chain links TRBV6-5 with TRBJ1-5; D is perhaps TRBD1 (5 bases). The CDR3 extends over 13 amino acids. The V end was cut by 2 bases, the J end by 7 bases, with 9 bases between. Germline CDR1 and CDR2: MNHEY and SVGAGI. This CDR3 reads CASSYRGGQPQHF. The DNA for the CDR3 is TGTGCCAGCAGTTACAGGGGTGGGCAGCCCCAGCATTTT.

The chain joins TRBV6-1 to TRBJ1-3; D gene unclear. Between the trimmed V and J ends, which lost 2 bases and 5 bases, there was a span of 7 bases. This CDR3 spans 13 amino acids. The germline gives CDR1 MNHNS, CDR2 SASEGT. The CDR3 spells CASSESLRNTIYF. The DNA of the CDR3 is TGTGCCAGCAGTGAATCTCTACGAAACACCATATATTTT.

V usage is TRBV6-1 and J usage is TRBJ2-3, with TRBD2 identical over 7 bases. This CDR3 is 15 amino acids long. Germline CDR1 is MNHNS and CDR2 is SASEGT. With V trimmed by 2 bases and J by 4 bases, 6 bases remained unmatched. Here the CDR3 reads CASSERGVGSDTQYF. As DNA, the CDR3 is TGTGCCAGCAGTGAACGGGGGGTGGGGTCAGATACGCAGTATTTT.

This chain links TRBV30 with TRBJ1-2, with 8 bases fitting TRBD1. Germline V gene data show CDR1 as GTSNPN and CDR2 as SVGIG (reference sequence). The V gene end was trimmed by 3 bases and the J gene end by 8 bases; junction bases not matched to a gene: 5. The CDR3 contains 12 residues. CDR3 in amino acids: CAWSQGARGYTF. CDR3 in DNA: TGTGCCTGGAGCCAGGGGGCGCGGGGCTACACCTTC. The full variable domain, its missing parts supplied by reference TRBV30 and TRBJ1-2, is SQTIHQWPATLVQPVGSPLSLECTVEGTSNPNLYWYRQAAGRGLQLLFYSVGIGQISSEVPQNLSASRPQDRQFILSSKKLLLSDSGFYLCAWSQGARGYTFGSGTRLTVV.

V gene TRBV28 combines with J gene TRBJ2-7, with TRBD2 matching over 7 bases. V lost 7 bases, J lost 1 base, and 7 bases stayed unmatched. This CDR3 spans 14 amino acids. CDR1 is MDHEN, CDR2 SYDVKM, per germline. The CDR3 is CASTLTSFSYEQYF. CDR3 coding DNA: TGTGCCAGCACCCTGACTAGCTTTTCCTACGAGCAGTACTTC.

The CDR3 here is CASTHSGNQETQYF. The CDR3 coding sequence is TGTGCCAGCACTCATTCAGGGAACCAAGAGACCCAGTACTTC. The chain has TRBV6-5 and TRBJ2-5, with TRBD1 as a possible D gene (5 bases). V lost 7 bases and J 0 bases, leaving 12 bases between the germline ends. This CDR3 region has 14 residues. The germline gives CDR1 MNHEY, CDR2 SVGAGI.

V and J are TRBV5-4 and TRBJ2-1, with 13 bases that match TRBD2. This CDR3 region has 16 residues. Per the germline V gene, CDR1 is SGHNT and CDR2 is YYREEE (reference sequence). V was clipped by 0 bases and J by 6 bases; unmatched bases: 3. The CDR3 DNA reads as TGTGCCAGCAGCTTGGCCGGGACTAGCGGGATCAATGAGCAGTTCTTC. The encoded protein is CASSLAGTSGINEQFF.

V gene TRBV18 combines with J gene TRBJ1-6; 8 bases map to TRBD1. The CDR3 extends over 14 amino acids. V gave up 3 bases and J gave up 8 bases; unmatched junction bases: 3. Germline V gene data show CDR1 as KGHSH and CDR2 as LQKENI. As DNA, the CDR3 is TGTGCCAGCTCACCGACAGGGGAGGATTCACCCCTCCACTTT. It codes for CASSPTGEDSPLHF.

V usage is TRBV27 and J usage is TRBJ1-4; TRBD1 agrees at 9 bases. Germline loops: CDR1 MNHEY, CDR2 SMNVEV (reference sequence). This CDR3 has 14 amino acids. With V trimmed by 6 bases and J by 9 bases, 8 bases remained unmatched. The CDR3 is CASRGPGTGQKLFF. The CDR3, as DNA: TGTGCCAGCAGGGGACCCGGGACAGGGCAAAAACTGTTTTTT.

This clone was seen only a few times. This rearrangement joins TRBV29-1 to TRBJ2-5; D is perhaps TRBD2 (6 bases). Trimming removed 6 bases from V and 2 bases from J, with 16 bases in between. The CDR3 consists of 14 residues. Germline V gene sequence: CDR1 SQVTM, CDR2 ANQGSEA. CDR3 loop: CSVGPRGAQETQYF. DNA for the CDR3: TGCAGCGTCGGGCCCCGCGGGGCGCAAGAGACCCAGTACTTC.